These T cell receptor beta chains were read from a single sample in a study of T cells in localized non-small cell lung cancer. Using immunoSEQ multiplex PCR, the repertoire was profiled, and TCRdb retains in-frame clones only, with some absent. The top ten hold 15% to 20% of the sample, which has about 33,000 clones, around three quarters seen once. Sequenced material: peripheral blood, taken before any cancer treatment. The source of these receptors is a male donor older than 55 with stage III squamous cell lung carcinoma. The CDR3 runs from the conserved cysteine through the conserved F or W. The D gene is left open where the match is weak. The listing skips clone size in some rows; elsewhere it reads once, few, many or a size class.

V: TRBV5-1; J: TRBJ2-1; D: TRBD2; size: -; CDR3: CASSLGQGGSYNEQFF; DNA: TGCGCCAGCAGCTTGGGGCAGGGAGGGTCCTACAATGAGCAGTTCTTC
V: TRBV29-1; J: TRBJ1-5; D: -; size: -; CDR3: CSVVTGKDQPQHF; DNA: TGCAGCGTTGTCACAGGGAAGGATCAGCCCCAGCATTTT
V: TRBV6-5; J: TRBJ2-1; D: -; size: -; CDR3: CASGRINRRDEQFF; DNA: TGTGCCAGCGGACGAATCAACAGGAGGGATGAGCAGTTCTTC
V: TRBV6-6; J: TRBJ2-1; D: -; size: -; CDR3: CASSPDQPSYNEQFF; DNA: TGTGCCAGCAGTCCCGACCAACCATCCTACAATGAGCAGTTCTTC
V: TRBV2; J: TRBJ1-5; D: -; size: -; CDR3: CASSGRVSNQPQHF; DNA: TGTGCCAGCAGTGGTAGGGTTAGCAATCAGCCCCAGCATTTT
V: TRBV27; J: TRBJ1-2; D: TRBD1; size: once; CDR3: CASSPDRSGYTF; DNA: TGTGCCAGCAGCCCGGACAGGAGTGGCTACACCTTC
V: TRBV4-1; J: TRBJ1-1; D: TRBD1; size: -; CDR3: CASSPQGAGTEAFF; DNA: TGCGCCAGCAGCCCACAGGGGGCAGGCACTGAAGCTTTCTTT
V: TRBV11-2; J: TRBJ2-7; D: -; size: -; CDR3: CASSLGRTRSYEQYF; DNA: TGTGCCAGCAGCTTAGGTCGGACAAGGTCCTACGAGCAGTACTTC
V: TRBV5-6; J: TRBJ1-3; D: -; size: medium-sized; CDR3: CASGSEAQSRNTIYF; DNA: TGTGCCAGCGGATCTGAAGCCCAGTCTAGAAACACCATATATTTT
V: TRBV28; J: TRBJ1-2; D: -; size: -; CDR3: CASRALSNYGYTF; DNA: TGTGCCAGCAGAGCGCTGAGCAACTATGGCTACACCTTC
V: TRBV6-5; J: TRBJ2-4; D: -; size: -; CDR3: CASSYSGDLAKNIQYF; DNA: TGTGCCAGCAGTTACTCGGGGGATTTAGCCAAAAACATTCAGTACTTC
V: TRBV14; J: TRBJ1-1; D: -; size: few; CDR3: CASSRYNPAEAFF; DNA: TGTGCCAGCAGCCGTTACAACCCTGCTGAAGCTTTCTTT
V: TRBV29-1; J: TRBJ1-2; D: -; size: few; CDR3: CTASPGYTF; DNA: TGCACCGCCTCGCCTGGCTACACCTTC
V: TRBV6-1; J: TRBJ1-2; D: -; size: -; CDR3: CASSEVLREGYTF; DNA: TGTGCCAGCAGTGAAGTACTACGTGAAGGCTACACCTTC
V: TRBV11-2; J: TRBJ2-1; D: -; size: -; CDR3: CASSSSGGEQFF; DNA: TGTGCCAGCAGCTCGTCTGGGGGCGAGCAGTTCTTC
V: TRBV15; J: TRBJ1-4; D: TRBD1; size: -; CDR3: CATSRGQGNEKLFF; DNA: TGTGCCACCAGCAGGGGACAGGGAAATGAAAAACTGTTTTTT
V: TRBV6-1; J: TRBJ2-6; D: TRBD1; size: once; CDR3: CASSEGQGALGANVLTF; DNA: TGTGCCAGCAGTGAAGGACAGGGGGCGCTTGGGGCCAACGTCCTGACTTTC
V: TRBV30; J: TRBJ1-4; D: -; size: -; CDR3: CAWSVRNPTNEKLFF; DNA: TGTGCCTGGAGTGTACGGAACCCAACTAATGAAAAACTGTTTTTT
V: TRBV7-8; J: TRBJ2-7; D: TRBD1; size: -; CDR3: CASSLGSRDSYEQYF; DNA: TGTGCCAGCAGCTTAGGTTCCCGGGACAGCTACGAGCAGTACTTC
V: TRBV25-1; J: TRBJ2-2; D: -; size: few; CDR3: CASSEMSGELFF; DNA: TGTGCCAGCAGTGAAATGTCCGGGGAGCTGTTTTTT
V: TRBV29-1; J: TRBJ2-7; D: -; size: -; CDR3: CSAPVDGSSYEQYF; DNA: TGCAGCGCTCCCGTGGACGGGAGCTCCTACGAGCAGTACTTC
V: TRBV4-1; J: TRBJ2-1; D: TRBD2; size: -; CDR3: CASSQGLAGGVRNEQFF; DNA: TGCGCCAGCAGCCAGGGACTAGCGGGGGGGGTCCGGAATGAGCAGTTCTTC
V: TRBV21-1; J: TRBJ1-4; D: -; size: few; CDR3: CASSSREGKRREKLFF; DNA: TGTGCCAGCAGCAGCAGGGAGGGAAAGAGGCGGGAAAAACTGTTTTTT
V: TRBV7-3; J: TRBJ2-1; D: TRBD2; size: -; CDR3: CASSRLAGDYNEQFF; DNA: TGTGCCAGCAGTCGCCTAGCGGGGGATTACAATGAGCAGTTCTTC
V: TRBV28; J: TRBJ1-1; D: -; size: few; CDR3: CASSLTGTEAFF; DNA: TGTGCCAGCAGTTTGACGGGAACTGAAGCTTTCTTT
V: TRBV11-2; J: TRBJ2-3; D: -; size: once; CDR3: CASSLTTSSSTDTQYF; DNA: TGTGCCAGCAGCCTCACCACTAGTTCGAGCACAGATACGCAGTATTTT
V: TRBV10-3; J: TRBJ1-3; D: -; size: -; CDR3: CAISDTQGNFGNTIYF; DNA: TGTGCCATCAGTGATACCCAGGGCAACTTTGGAAACACCATATATTTT
V: TRBV5-1; J: TRBJ1-1; D: -; size: once; CDR3: CASSPLLDSEAFF; DNA: TGCGCCAGCAGCCCCCTTTTAGACAGTGAAGCTTTCTTT
V: TRBV30; J: TRBJ2-3; D: -; size: -; CDR3: CAWTASPITDTQYF; DNA: TGTGCCTGGACGGCCTCCCCAATCACAGATACGCAGTATTTT
V: TRBV7-9; J: TRBJ1-1; D: -; size: -; CDR3: CASSAGGLWTEAFF; DNA: TGTGCCAGCAGCGCTGGGGGGTTGTGGACTGAAGCTTTCTTT
V: TRBV7-9; J: TRBJ1-4; D: -; size: -; CDR3: CASTTRGREKLFF; DNA: TGTGCCAGCACCACACGGGGGCGCGAAAAACTGTTTTTT
V: TRBV27; J: TRBJ2-5; D: TRBD1; size: -; CDR3: CASSPGQGLTQYF; DNA: TGTGCCAGCAGTCCCGGACAGGGACTGACCCAGTACTTC
V: TRBV29-1; J: TRBJ2-1; D: TRBD2; size: -; CDR3: CSVGLAAYNEQFF; DNA: TGCAGCGTTGGTCTAGCGGCCTACAATGAGCAGTTCTTC
V: TRBV25-1; J: TRBJ2-7; D: -; size: -; CDR3: CASSEYVLRDLVYEQYF; DNA: TGTGCCAGCAGTGAATATGTCCTGCGGGACCTCGTCTACGAGCAGTACTTC
V: TRBV9; J: TRBJ1-5; D: -; size: -; CDR3: CASSVEGHINQPQHF; DNA: TGTGCCAGCAGCGTAGAGGGACACATCAATCAGCCCCAGCATTTT
V: TRBV21-1; J: TRBJ2-1; D: -; size: few; CDR3: CASRPTSVSSYNEQFF; DNA: TGTGCCAGCAGACCGACTAGCGTTAGCTCCTACAATGAGCAGTTCTTC
V: TRBV10-3; J: TRBJ1-3; D: -; size: -; CDR3: CAISGTATGNTIYF; DNA: TGTGCCATCAGTGGGACAGCGACTGGAAACACCATATATTTT
V: TRBV19; J: TRBJ1-5; D: -; size: -; CDR3: CASSIDLSNQPQHF; DNA: TGTGCCAGTAGTATAGATCTTAGCAATCAGCCCCAGCATTTT
V: TRBV28; J: TRBJ1-4; D: -; size: few; CDR3: CASSPLGALNEKLFF; DNA: TGTGCCAGCAGCCCCCTAGGAGCGCTAAATGAAAAACTGTTTTTT
V: TRBV7-9; J: TRBJ1-2; D: -; size: once; CDR3: CASSLGLNYGYTF; DNA: TGTGCCAGCAGCTTAGGGTTAAACTATGGCTACACCTTC
V: TRBV7-2; J: TRBJ2-5; D: -; size: -; CDR3: CASSFQAAETQYF; DNA: TGTGCCAGCAGCTTTCAGGCGGCGGAGACCCAGTACTTC
V: TRBV4-1; J: TRBJ1-4; D: -; size: once; CDR3: CASSQDRGSGKLFF; DNA: TGCGCCAGCAGCCAAGATCGGGGGTCCGGAAAACTGTTTTTT
V: TRBV2; J: TRBJ2-1; D: -; size: few; CDR3: CASSVRDVNEQFF; DNA: TGTGCCAGCAGTGTCCGGGACGTCAATGAGCAGTTCTTC
V: TRBV7-2; J: TRBJ1-1; D: -; size: -; CDR3: CASSPQGLNTEAFF; DNA: TGTGCCAGCAGCCCGCAGGGTCTCAACACTGAAGCTTTCTTT
V: TRBV9; J: TRBJ1-1; D: -; size: -; CDR3: CASSVVGQRNTEAFF; DNA: TGTGCCAGCAGCGTAGTCGGGCAGAGGAACACTGAAGCTTTCTTT
V: TRBV29-1; J: TRBJ1-1; D: TRBD1; size: -; CDR3: CSAMDRGNTEAFF; DNA: TGCAGCGCCATGGACAGGGGGAACACTGAAGCTTTCTTT
V: TRBV5-6; J: TRBJ1-2; D: -; size: -; CDR3: CASSLESLNGYTF; DNA: TGTGCCAGCAGCTTGGAATCTCTAAATGGCTACACCTTC
V: TRBV4-2; J: TRBJ2-4; D: -; size: once; CDR3: CASSQEGHKNIQYF; DNA: TGTGCCAGCAGCCAAGAAGGGCACAAAAACATTCAGTACTTC
V: TRBV4-3; J: TRBJ2-7; D: -; size: -; CDR3: CASSQVQSYEQYF; DNA: TGCGCCAGCAGCCAAGTCCAGTCCTACGAGCAGTACTTC
V: TRBV27; J: TRBJ2-7; D: TRBD1; size: -; CDR3: CASSLGQEKYYEQYF; DNA: TGTGCCAGCAGTTTAGGACAGGAAAAATACTACGAGCAGTACTTC
V: TRBV7-3; J: TRBJ2-5; D: TRBD2; size: -; CDR3: CASSSSGAGETQYF; DNA: TGTGCCAGCAGCTCTAGCGGGGCGGGGGAGACCCAGTACTTC
V: TRBV7-3; J: TRBJ2-3; D: TRBD2; size: -; CDR3: CASSLSGDGTSGDTQYF; DNA: TGTGCCAGCAGCTTAAGCGGGGACGGGACTAGCGGTGATACGCAGTATTTT
V: TRBV28; J: TRBJ2-1; D: -; size: once; CDR3: CASSLTASYNEQFF; DNA: TGTGCCAGCAGCCTGACAGCCTCCTACAATGAGCAGTTCTTC
V: TRBV15; J: TRBJ2-1; D: TRBD2; size: -; CDR3: CATSRDLNEPGTSGRAWGNEQFF; DNA: TGTGCCACCAGCAGAGATCTTAATGAGCCCGGGACTAGCGGGAGGGCCTGGGGCAATGAGCAGTTCTTC